This T cell receptor (beta chain) originates from a study of shared clonotypes between healthy human individuals. Findings of the study overall: The sampled material consisted only of blood, and tissue repertoires are likely to differ. Clonotype sharing among donors was expected to depend on sequencing depth.

Germline assignment: CDR1 MDHEN and CDR2 SYDVKM. The V end was cut by 8 bases, the J end by 3 bases, with 10 bases between. This CDR3 region has 12 residues. Data came from immunoSEQ multiplex PCR; TCRdb stores just in-frame clones and leaves some out. The table shows roughly 2.2 million clones, with more than 80% occurring only once. Concerning this clone itself: Its antigen remains unknown.

The chain is built from TRBV28 and TRBJ1-1, with no clear D. The sample comprised naive CD4+ T cells from PBMCs. Subset defined: CD45RA+ positively selected. This sequence was found in a man between 18 and 35 years old in good health. Some clones in this sample may be carry-over from other donors' samples. CDR3 DNA sequence: TGTGCCAGCTGGCGGGGTTACACTGAAGCTTTCTTT. This gives the protein CASWRGYTEAFF.